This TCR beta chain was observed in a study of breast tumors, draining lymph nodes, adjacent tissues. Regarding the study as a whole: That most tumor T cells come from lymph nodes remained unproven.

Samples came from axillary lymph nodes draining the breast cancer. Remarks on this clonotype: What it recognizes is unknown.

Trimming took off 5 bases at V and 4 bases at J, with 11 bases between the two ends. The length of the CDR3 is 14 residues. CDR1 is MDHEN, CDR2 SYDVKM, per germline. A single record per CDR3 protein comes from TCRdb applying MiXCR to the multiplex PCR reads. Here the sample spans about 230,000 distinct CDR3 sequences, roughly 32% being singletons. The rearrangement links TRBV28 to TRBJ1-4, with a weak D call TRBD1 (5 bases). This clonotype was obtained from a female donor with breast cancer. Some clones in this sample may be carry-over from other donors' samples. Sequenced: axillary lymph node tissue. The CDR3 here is CASSPLTDNEKLFF. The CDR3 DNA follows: TGTGCCAGCAGTCCTCTGACAGATAATGAAAAACTGTTTTTT.